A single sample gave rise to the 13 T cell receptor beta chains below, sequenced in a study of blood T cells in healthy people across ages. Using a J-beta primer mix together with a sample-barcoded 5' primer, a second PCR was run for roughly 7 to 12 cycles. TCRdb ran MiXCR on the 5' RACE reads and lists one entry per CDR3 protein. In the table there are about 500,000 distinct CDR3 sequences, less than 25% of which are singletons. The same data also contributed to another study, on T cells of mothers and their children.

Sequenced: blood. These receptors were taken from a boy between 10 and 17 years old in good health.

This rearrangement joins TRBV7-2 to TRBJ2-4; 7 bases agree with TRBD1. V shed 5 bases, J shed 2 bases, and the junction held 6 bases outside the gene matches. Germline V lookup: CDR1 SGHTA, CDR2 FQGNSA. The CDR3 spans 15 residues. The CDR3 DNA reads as TGTGCCAGCAGCCCCAGACAGGGATCCAAAAACATTCAGTACTTC. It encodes CASSPRQGSKNIQYF.

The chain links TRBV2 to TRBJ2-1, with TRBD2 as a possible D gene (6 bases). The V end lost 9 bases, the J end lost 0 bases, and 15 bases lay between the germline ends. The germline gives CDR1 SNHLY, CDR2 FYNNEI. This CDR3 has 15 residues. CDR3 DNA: TGTGCCAGGGGAGGAAGGGAGAGCTCCTACAATGAGCAGTTCTTC. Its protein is CARGGRESSYNEQFF.

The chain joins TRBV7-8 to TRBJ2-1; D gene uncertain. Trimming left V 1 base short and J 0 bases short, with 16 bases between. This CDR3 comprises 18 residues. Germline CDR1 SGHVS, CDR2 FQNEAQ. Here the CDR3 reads CASSLESYLRASYNEQFF. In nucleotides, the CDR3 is TGTGCCAGCAGCTTAGAATCGTACCTTCGGGCCTCCTACAATGAGCAGTTCTTC.

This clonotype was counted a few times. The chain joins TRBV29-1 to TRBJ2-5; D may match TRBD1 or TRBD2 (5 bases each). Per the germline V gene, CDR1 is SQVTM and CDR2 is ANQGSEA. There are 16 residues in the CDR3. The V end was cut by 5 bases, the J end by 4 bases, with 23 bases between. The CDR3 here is CSVMRRDRVVIETQYF. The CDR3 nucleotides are TGCAGCGTTATGCGTCGGGACCGGGTGGTGATAGAGACCCAGTACTTC. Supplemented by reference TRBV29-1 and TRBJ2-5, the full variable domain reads SAVISQKPSRDICQRGTSLTIQCQVDSQVTMMFWYRQQPGQSLTLIATANQGSEATYESGFVIDKFPISRPNLTFSTLTVSNMSPEDSSIYLCSVMRRDRVVIETQYFGPGTRLLVL.

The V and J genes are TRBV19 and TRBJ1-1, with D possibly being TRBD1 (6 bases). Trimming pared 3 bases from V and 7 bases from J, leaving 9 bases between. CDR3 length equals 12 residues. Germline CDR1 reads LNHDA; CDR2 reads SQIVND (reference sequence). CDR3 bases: TGTGCCAGTAGTATTGGGGGCTTTGAAGCTTTCTTT. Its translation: CASSIGGFEAFF.

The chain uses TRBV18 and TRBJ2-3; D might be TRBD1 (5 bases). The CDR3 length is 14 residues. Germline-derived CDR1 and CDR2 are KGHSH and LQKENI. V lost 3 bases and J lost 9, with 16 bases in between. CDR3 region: CASSPAGAESTQYF. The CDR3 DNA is TGTGCCAGCTCACCGGCTGGGGCGGAAAGCACGCAGTATTTT.

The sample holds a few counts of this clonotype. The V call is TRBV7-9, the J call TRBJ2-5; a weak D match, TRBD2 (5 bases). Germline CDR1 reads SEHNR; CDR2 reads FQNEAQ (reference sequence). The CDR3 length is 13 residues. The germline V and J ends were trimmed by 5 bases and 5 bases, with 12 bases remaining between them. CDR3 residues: CASSLGLIETQYF. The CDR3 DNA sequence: TGTGCCAGCAGCCTTGGACTGATTGAGACCCAGTACTTC.

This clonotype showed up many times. The CDR3 bases are TGCAGCGTTGAAACTCAGGCTCGCACCGGGGGCTACACCTTC. The encoded protein is CSVETQARTGGYTF. V usage is TRBV29-1 and J usage is TRBJ1-2; D gene uncertain. CDR1 SQVTM and CDR2 ANQGSEA come from the germline V gene. Trimming pared 2 bases from V and 8 bases from J, leaving 18 bases between. The CDR3 runs 14 residues.

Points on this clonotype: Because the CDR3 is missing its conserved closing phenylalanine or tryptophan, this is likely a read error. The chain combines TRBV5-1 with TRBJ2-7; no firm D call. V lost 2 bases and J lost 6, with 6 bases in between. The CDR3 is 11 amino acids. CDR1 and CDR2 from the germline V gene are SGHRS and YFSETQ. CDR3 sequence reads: CASSLSGEQYL. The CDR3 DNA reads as TGCGCCAGCAGCTTATCCGGCGAGCAGTACCTC.

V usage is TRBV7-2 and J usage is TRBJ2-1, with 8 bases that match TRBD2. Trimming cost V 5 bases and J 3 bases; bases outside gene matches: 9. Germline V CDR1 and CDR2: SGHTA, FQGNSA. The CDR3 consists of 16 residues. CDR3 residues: CASSPGRGGYYNEQFF. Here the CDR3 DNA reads TGTGCCAGCAGCCCCGGCCGGGGGGGATACTACAATGAGCAGTTCTTC.

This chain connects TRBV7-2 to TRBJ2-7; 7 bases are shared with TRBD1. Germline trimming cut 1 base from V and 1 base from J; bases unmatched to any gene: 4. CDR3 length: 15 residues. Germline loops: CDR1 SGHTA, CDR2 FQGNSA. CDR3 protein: CASSLDRDRSYEQYF. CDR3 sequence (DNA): TGTGCCAGCAGCTTAGACCGGGACAGATCCTACGAGCAGTACTTC. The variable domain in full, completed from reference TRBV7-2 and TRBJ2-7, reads GAGVSQSPSNKVTEKGKDVELRCDPISGHTALYWYRQSLGQGLEFLIYFQGNSAPDKSGLPSDRFSAERTGGSVSTLTIQRTQQEDSAVYLCASSLDRDRSYEQYFGPGTRLTVT.

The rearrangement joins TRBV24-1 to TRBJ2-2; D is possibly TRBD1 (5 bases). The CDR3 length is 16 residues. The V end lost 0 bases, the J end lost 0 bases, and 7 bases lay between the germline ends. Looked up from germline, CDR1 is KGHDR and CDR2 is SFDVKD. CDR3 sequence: CATSDLGRANTGELFF. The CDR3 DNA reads TGTGCCACCAGTGATTTGGGCAGGGCGAACACCGGGGAGCTGTTTTTT.

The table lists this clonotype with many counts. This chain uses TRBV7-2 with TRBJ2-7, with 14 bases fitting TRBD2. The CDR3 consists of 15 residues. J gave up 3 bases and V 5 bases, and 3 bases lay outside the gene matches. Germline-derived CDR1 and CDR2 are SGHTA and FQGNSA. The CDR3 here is CASSPGLAGVYEQYF. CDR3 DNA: TGTGCCAGCAGCCCGGGACTAGCGGGAGTCTACGAGCAGTACTTC.